The present T cell receptor (beta chain) was sequenced within a study of early T cells in non-severe SARS-CoV-2 infection. Across the whole study: Unpaired chains resulted from sequencing bulk RNA of unsorted whole blood.

Study-wide results and limits: CD4 and private specificities were missed by VDJdb matching, which favored anti-spike CD8 responses.

Separate cDNA molecules each had unique molecular identifiers attached to them. From the 5' RACE reads, TCRdb called clonotypes with MiXCR, one entry per CDR3 protein. The sample yields 63,000 or so distinct CDR3 sequences, about an eighth seen once. Comment on this clonotype: No antigen is known for it.

The specimen was whole blood, collected at baseline. The origin of this receptor is an adult who was a healthcare worker with PCR-confirmed SARS-CoV-2 infection or an uninfected control (not recorded which).

CDR3 in amino acids: CASRDGGTEAFF. The CDR3, as DNA: TGTGCCAGCAGGGACGGGGGGACTGAAGCTTTCTTT. The V and J genes are TRBV7-8 and TRBJ1-1; D may be TRBD1 (5 bases). The V and J ends lost 6 bases and 5 bases respectively, with 10 bases between them. This CDR3 region has 12 residues. Germline V CDR1 and CDR2: SGHVS, FQNEAQ.